This paragraph reports one T cell receptor beta chain. The data are from a study of technical replicates of blood from a few donors. Repertoires were generated with immunoSEQ multiplex PCR, while TCRdb's copy carries only in-frame clones and drops some. The profile covers some 80,000 clones, with 96% appearing a single time and approximately 0.32% taken by the ten largest. This CDR3 region has 17 residues. Germline lookup yields CDR1 SGHRS and CDR2 YFSETQ. With 0 bases clipped from V and 1 base from J, the junction kept 9 bases outside the gene matches. This receptor was identified in a human donor in good health. The sequencing sample was made of T cells isolated from PBMCs. The V and J genes are TRBV5-1 and TRBJ2-7, with 8 bases identical to TRBD2. As DNA, the CDR3 is TGCGCCAGCAGCTTGGCTTCTAGCGGGTCCTTATCCTACGAGCAGTACTTC. Translating it yields CASSLASSGSLSYEQYF. Full variable domain (rest looked up from reference TRBV5-1 and TRBJ2-7): KAGVTQTPRYLIKTRGQQVTLSCSPISGHRSVSWYQQTPGQGLQFLFEYFSETQRNKGNFPGRFSGRQFSNSRSEMNVSTLELGDSALYLCASSLASSGSLSYEQYFGPGTRLTVT.